These T cell receptor beta chains were read from a single sample in a study of CD8+ T cells in alopecia areata. Measured with immunoSEQ multiplex PCR; TCRdb has only the in-frame clones, and not every one. The table shows some 110,000 clones, with less than 80% occurring only once. The sequenced sample consisted of CD4+ T cells sorted from blood. The source is a human donor in good health. Each CDR3 is given with its conserved first and last residue. The D gene is left open where the match is weak. Not every row has a clone size; where given, it reads once, few, many or a size class.

TRBJ1-6 | - | TRBD1 | TRBV30 | CASRDSYNSPLHF | TGTGCCTCCCGGGACAGTTATAATTCACCCCTCCACTTT
TRBJ1-6 | - | - | TRBV19 | CASSIRGMNSPLHF | TGTGCCAGTAGTATCCGAGGAATGAATTCACCCCTCCACTTT
TRBJ1-1 | - | - | TRBV5-5 | CASSPGDMNTEAFF | TGTGCCAGCAGCCCAGGAGACATGAACACTGAAGCTTTCTTT
TRBJ1-5 | - | - | TRBV6-1 | CASSFFPEPQHF | TGTGCCAGCAGTTTCTTCCCGGAGCCCCAGCATTTT
TRBJ2-3 | - | TRBD2 | TRBV5-4 | CASSSPGREGDTQYF | TGTGCCAGCAGCTCGCCGGGGAGGGAAGGAGATACGCAGTATTTT
TRBJ2-5 | - | - | TRBV5-5 | CASSLDPLETQYF | TGTGCCAGCAGCTTGGACCCACTAGAGACCCAGTACTTC
TRBJ2-7 | - | TRBD1 | TRBV6-1 | CASSSGDRGPYEQYF | TGTGCCAGCAGTTCCGGGGACAGGGGCCCCTACGAGCAGTACTTC
TRBJ2-3 | - | TRBD2 | TRBV30 | CAWDSGGNTDTQYF | TGTGCCTGGGACTCGGGGGGGAACACAGATACGCAGTATTTT
TRBJ1-2 | - | TRBD1 | TRBV11-2 | CASKYWGTGGYGYTF | TGTGCCAGCAAATATTGGGGGACAGGGGGCTATGGCTACACCTTC
TRBJ2-7 | - | - | TRBV6-5 | CASSYSRGPWYEQYF | TGTGCCAGCAGTTACTCGAGGGGCCCGTGGTACGAGCAGTACTTC
TRBJ1-2 | - | TRBD1 | TRBV29-1 | CSAGGQAYGYTF | TGCAGCGCCGGAGGACAGGCCTATGGCTACACCTTC
TRBJ1-5 | few | - | TRBV5-6 | CASSVWRRQPQHF | TGTGCCAGCAGCGTGTGGAGAAGGCAGCCCCAGCATTTT
TRBJ1-2 | - | - | TRBV6-5 | CASSSSRGGGYTF | TGTGCCAGCAGTTCCTCCCGCGGGGGTGGCTACACCTTC
TRBJ2-7 | - | TRBD2 | TRBV25-1 | CASSVAGAYEQYF | TGTGCCAGCAGTGTGGCGGGGGCCTACGAGCAGTACTTC
TRBJ1-1 | - | - | TRBV6-6 | CASKGNTEALF | TGTGCCAGCAAGGGGAACACTGAAGCTCTCTTT
TRBJ1-3 | - | - | TRBV18 | CASSSSWGDSGNTIYF | TGTGCCAGCTCATCATCCTGGGGGGACTCTGGAAACACCATATATTTT
TRBJ1-1 | once | - | TRBV5-1 | CASSLDAAGGTEAFF | TGCGCCAGCAGCTTGGACGCGGCGGGTGGGACTGAAGCTTTCTTT
TRBJ2-7 | - | - | TRBV5-1 | CASSLVGGPFGEQYF | TGCGCCAGCAGCTTGGTAGGGGGGCCCTTCGGTGAGCAGTACTTC
TRBJ2-3 | few | TRBD2 | TRBV4-1 | CASSQEGRDTDTQYF | TGCGCCAGCAGCCAAGAGGGGAGGGACACAGATACGCAGTATTTT
TRBJ2-5 | - | TRBD1 | TRBV18 | CASSPRTGSEETQYF | TGTGCCAGCTCACCACGGACAGGGTCCGAGGAGACCCAGTACTTC
TRBJ1-1 | - | - | TRBV29-1 | CSVGGPPGVNTEAFF | TGCAGCGTTGGCGGACCGCCGGGGGTGAACACTGAAGCTTTCTTT
TRBJ1-1 | few | - | TRBV29-1 | CSARTGGTEAFF | TGCAGCGCCCGAACGGGGGGGACTGAAGCTTTCTTT
TRBJ2-4 | - | - | TRBV5-1 | CASSLVALGAKNIQYF | TGCGCCAGCAGCTTGGTAGCTCTCGGCGCCAAAAACATTCAGTACTTC
TRBJ2-7 | - | TRBD1 | TRBV27 | CASSPEGQGYEQYF | TGTGCCAGCAGCCCCGAGGGACAGGGCTACGAGCAGTACTTC
TRBJ1-2 | once | TRBD1 | TRBV4-1 | CASSQETGGNYGYTF | TGCGCCAGCAGCCAAGAAACAGGGGGTAACTATGGCTACACCTTC
TRBJ2-5 | - | - | TRBV29-1 | CSVSKETQYF | TGCAGCGTGTCTAAAGAGACCCAGTACTTC
TRBJ1-5 | - | TRBD1 | TRBV5-6 | CASSRQGRQPQHF | TGTGCCAGCAGCCGACAGGGGAGGCAGCCCCAGCATTTT
TRBJ2-5 | - | - | TRBV5-4 | CASSAQETQYF | TGTGCCAGCAGCGCACAAGAGACCCAGTACTTC
TRBJ2-3 | - | - | TRBV29-1 | CSVGYGNTDTQYF | TGCAGCGTTGGATACGGGAACACAGATACGCAGTATTTT
TRBJ2-1 | few | - | TRBV29-1 | CSGQGGSTEQFF | TGCAGCGGGCAGGGGGGAAGCACTGAGCAGTTCTTC
TRBJ2-1 | - | - | TRBV5-1 | CASSLERLYNEQFF | TGCGCCAGCAGCTTGGAGCGGCTTTACAATGAGCAGTTCTTC
TRBJ1-5 | - | - | TRBV23-1 | CASTRGRLNQPQHF | TGCGCCAGCACTAGGGGCAGACTCAATCAGCCCCAGCATTTT
TRBJ1-5 | - | TRBD1 | TRBV30 | CAWSAGQVGQPQHF | TGTGCCTGGAGTGCTGGACAGGTTGGGCAGCCCCAGCATTTT
TRBJ1-6 | once | TRBD1 | TRBV30 | CAWMGTGGSPLHF | TGTGCCTGGATGGGGACAGGAGGATCACCCCTCCACTTT
TRBJ2-1 | - | - | TRBV11-2 | CASSLRGDFYNEQFF | TGTGCCAGCAGCCTTAGGGGGGACTTCTACAATGAGCAGTTCTTC
TRBJ1-1 | - | - | TRBV10-2 | CASSRTQAPEAFF | TGCGCCAGCAGCCGCACCCAAGCGCCTGAAGCTTTCTTT
TRBJ1-2 | - | - | TRBV30 | CAWHYSGYTF | TGTGCCTGGCACTACTCTGGCTACACCTTC
TRBJ2-1 | few | TRBD2 | TRBV7-2 | CASSLVAGAYNEQFF | TGTGCCAGCAGCTTAGTGGCGGGAGCATACAATGAGCAGTTCTTC
TRBJ1-2 | few | - | TRBV9 | CASSVGPNYGYTF | TGTGCCAGCAGCGTAGGACCGAATTATGGCTACACCTTC
TRBJ1-5 | - | - | TRBV29-1 | CSVAPGRDQPQHF | TGCAGCGTCGCTCCCGGGAGGGATCAGCCCCAGCATTTT
TRBJ2-5 | few | - | TRBV29-1 | CSVEGSGTETQYF | TGCAGCGTTGAAGGGTCAGGGACAGAGACCCAGTACTTC
TRBJ1-1 | few | TRBD1 | TRBV5-1 | CASSLGQTGSGEAFF | TGCGCCAGCAGCTTGGGCCAGACAGGGTCCGGTGAAGCTTTCTTT
TRBJ2-3 | - | TRBD1 | TRBV4-1 | CASRGQVITDTQYF | TGCGCCAGCAGGGGACAGGTGATCACAGATACGCAGTATTTT
TRBJ1-5 | few | - | TRBV5-4 | CASPPWGNQPQHF | TGTGCCAGCCCCCCATGGGGCAATCAGCCCCAGCATTTT
TRBJ1-4 | - | - | TRBV30 | CAWTSFPGQKLFF | TGTGCCTGGACATCATTCCCCGGGCAAAAACTGTTTTTT
TRBJ2-1 | - | - | TRBV4-1 | CASSQYIDGGRNEQFF | TGCGCCAGCAGCCAATATATCGACGGGGGAAGGAATGAGCAGTTCTTC
TRBJ2-5 | - | - | TRBV7-2 | CASSLGRGETQYF | TGTGCCAGCAGCTTGGGCAGGGGAGAGACCCAGTACTTC
TRBJ1-1 | few | - | TRBV5-4 | CATSSTEAFF | TGTGCCACCTCCTCAACTGAAGCTTTCTTT
TRBJ2-2 | few | TRBD1 | TRBV5-1 | CASSFKGAPGELFF | TGCGCCAGCAGCTTTAAGGGGGCGCCCGGGGAGCTGTTTTTT
TRBJ1-1 | - | - | TRBV5-1 | CASSYGGGNTEAFF | TGCGCCAGCAGCTACGGAGGAGGCAACACTGAAGCTTTCTTT